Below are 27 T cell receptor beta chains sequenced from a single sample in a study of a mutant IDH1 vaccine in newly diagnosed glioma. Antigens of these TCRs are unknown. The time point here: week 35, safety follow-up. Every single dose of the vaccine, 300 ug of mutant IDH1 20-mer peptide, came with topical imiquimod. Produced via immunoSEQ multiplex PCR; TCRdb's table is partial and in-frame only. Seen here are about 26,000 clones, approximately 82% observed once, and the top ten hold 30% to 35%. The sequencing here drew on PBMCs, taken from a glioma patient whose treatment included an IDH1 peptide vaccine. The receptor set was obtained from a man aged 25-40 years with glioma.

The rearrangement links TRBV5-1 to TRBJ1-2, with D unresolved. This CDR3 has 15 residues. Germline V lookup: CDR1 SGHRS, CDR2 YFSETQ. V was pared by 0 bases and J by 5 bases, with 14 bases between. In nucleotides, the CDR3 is TGCGCCAGCAGCTTGGAGGAGGGAGGAGGTTATGGCTACACCTTC. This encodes CASSLEEGGGYGYTF.

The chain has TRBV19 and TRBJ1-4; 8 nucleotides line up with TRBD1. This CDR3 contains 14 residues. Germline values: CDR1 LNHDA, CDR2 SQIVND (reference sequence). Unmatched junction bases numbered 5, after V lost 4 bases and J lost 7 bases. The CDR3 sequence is CASSRTGRGEKLFF. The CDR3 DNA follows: TGTGCCAGTAGTAGGACAGGGCGAGGTGAAAAACTGTTTTTT.

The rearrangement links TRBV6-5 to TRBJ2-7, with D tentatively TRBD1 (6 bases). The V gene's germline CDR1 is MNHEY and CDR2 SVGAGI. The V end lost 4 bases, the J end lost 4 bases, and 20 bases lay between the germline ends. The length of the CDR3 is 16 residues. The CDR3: CASSSDRTRPTYEQYF. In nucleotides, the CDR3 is TGTGCCAGCAGTTCCGACAGGACCCGACCTACGTACGAGCAGTACTTC.

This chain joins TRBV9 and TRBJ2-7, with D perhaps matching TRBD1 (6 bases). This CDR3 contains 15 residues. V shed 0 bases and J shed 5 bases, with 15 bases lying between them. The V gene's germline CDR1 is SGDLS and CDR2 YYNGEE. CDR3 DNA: TGTGCCAGCAGCGTAGCTTTTCAGGGGAGAGACGAGCAGTACTTC. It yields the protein CASSVAFQGRDEQYF.

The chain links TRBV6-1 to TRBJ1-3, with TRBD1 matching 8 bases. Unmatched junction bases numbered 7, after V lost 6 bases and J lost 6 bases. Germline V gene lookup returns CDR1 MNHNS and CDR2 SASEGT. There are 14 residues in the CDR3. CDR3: CASRLRQGINTIYF. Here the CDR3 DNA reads TGTGCCAGCAGACTTCGACAGGGGATAAACACCATATATTTT.

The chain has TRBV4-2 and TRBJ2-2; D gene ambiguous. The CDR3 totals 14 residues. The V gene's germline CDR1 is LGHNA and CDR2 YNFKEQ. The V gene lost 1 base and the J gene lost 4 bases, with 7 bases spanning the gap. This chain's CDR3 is CASSQAKGTGELFF. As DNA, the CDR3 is TGTGCCAGCAGCCAAGCAAAGGGCACCGGGGAGCTGTTTTTT.

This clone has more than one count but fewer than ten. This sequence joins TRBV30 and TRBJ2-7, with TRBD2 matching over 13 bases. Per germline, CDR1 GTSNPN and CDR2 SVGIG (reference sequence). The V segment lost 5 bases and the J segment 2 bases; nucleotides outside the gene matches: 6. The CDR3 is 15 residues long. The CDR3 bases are TGTGCCTGGGGGACTAGCGGGACGTATCCCTACGAGCAGTACTTC. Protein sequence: CAWGTSGTYPYEQYF.

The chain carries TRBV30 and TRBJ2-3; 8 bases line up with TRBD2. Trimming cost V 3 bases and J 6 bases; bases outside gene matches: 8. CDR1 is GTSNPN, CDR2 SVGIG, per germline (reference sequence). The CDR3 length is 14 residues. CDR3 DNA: TGTGCCTGGAGAAGGACTAGCAGCCAGGATACGCAGTATTTT. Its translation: CAWRRTSSQDTQYF.

This chain's CDR3 is CASSKLGQVSGPYEQYF. The CDR3, as DNA: TGTGCCAGCAGCAAGCTAGGGCAGGTTAGCGGACCCTACGAGCAGTACTTC. This chain uses TRBV4-2 with TRBJ2-7, with D possibly TRBD2 on 6 matching bases. Germline CDR1 is LGHNA and CDR2 is YNFKEQ. V gave up 5 bases and J gave up 2 bases, with 22 bases separating them. This CDR3 has 17 residues.

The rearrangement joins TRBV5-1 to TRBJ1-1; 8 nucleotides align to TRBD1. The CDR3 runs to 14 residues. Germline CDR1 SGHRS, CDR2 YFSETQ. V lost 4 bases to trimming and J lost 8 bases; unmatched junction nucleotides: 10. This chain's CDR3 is CASSTFRTGLEAFF. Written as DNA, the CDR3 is TGCGCCAGCAGCACCTTTAGGACAGGGCTGGAAGCTTTCTTT.

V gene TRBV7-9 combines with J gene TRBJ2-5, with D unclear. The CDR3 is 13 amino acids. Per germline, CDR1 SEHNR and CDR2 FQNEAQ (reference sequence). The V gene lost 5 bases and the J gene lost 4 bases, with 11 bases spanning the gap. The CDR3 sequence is CASSLDVGETQYF. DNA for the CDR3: TGTGCCAGCAGCCTAGACGTGGGAGAGACCCAGTACTTC.

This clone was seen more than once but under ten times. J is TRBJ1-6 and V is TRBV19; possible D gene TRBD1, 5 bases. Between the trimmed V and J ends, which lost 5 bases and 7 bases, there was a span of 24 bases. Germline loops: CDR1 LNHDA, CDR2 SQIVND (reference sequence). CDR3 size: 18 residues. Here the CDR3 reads CASSPGTPTSSSNSPLHF. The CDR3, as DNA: TGTGCCAGTAGTCCCGGGACCCCGACTTCTTCGTCCAATTCACCCCTCCACTTT.

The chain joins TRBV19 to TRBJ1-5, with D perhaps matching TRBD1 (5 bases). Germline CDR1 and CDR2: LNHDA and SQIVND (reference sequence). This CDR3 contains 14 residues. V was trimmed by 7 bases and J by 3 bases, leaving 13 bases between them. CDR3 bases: TGTGCCAGTAAATTTAGGGGCGTCAATCAGCCCCAGCATTTT. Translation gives CASKFRGVNQPQHF.

CDR3 nucleotide sequence: TGTGCCAGCAGCATAGGCCGCCGGGGGAACACCGGGGAGCTGTTTTTT. This codes for CASSIGRRGNTGELFF. The J gene is TRBJ2-2, the V gene TRBV4-2; D perhaps matches TRBD2 (5 bases). CDR1 is LGHNA, CDR2 YNFKEQ, per germline. The CDR3 covers 16 residues. The V and J ends lost 5 bases and 1 base respectively, with 14 bases between them.

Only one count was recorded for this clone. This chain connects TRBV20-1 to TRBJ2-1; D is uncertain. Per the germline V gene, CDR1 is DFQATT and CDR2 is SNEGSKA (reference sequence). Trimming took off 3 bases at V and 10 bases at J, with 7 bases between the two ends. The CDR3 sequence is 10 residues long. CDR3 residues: CSASGAEQFF. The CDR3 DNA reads TGCAGTGCTAGTGGAGCGGAGCAGTTCTTC.

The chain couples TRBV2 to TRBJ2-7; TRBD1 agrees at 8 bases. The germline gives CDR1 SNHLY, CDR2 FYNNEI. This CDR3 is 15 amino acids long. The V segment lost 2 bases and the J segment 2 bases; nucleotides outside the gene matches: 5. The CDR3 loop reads CASSEQGAGTYEQYF. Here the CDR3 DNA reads TGTGCCAGCAGTGAACAGGGGGCCGGGACCTACGAGCAGTACTTC.

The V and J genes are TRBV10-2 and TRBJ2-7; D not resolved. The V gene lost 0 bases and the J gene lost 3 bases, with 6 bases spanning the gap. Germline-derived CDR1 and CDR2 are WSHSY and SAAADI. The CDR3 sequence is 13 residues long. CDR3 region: CASSESWGYEQYF. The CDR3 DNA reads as TGCGCCAGCAGTGAGTCGTGGGGCTACGAGCAGTACTTC.

Written as DNA, the CDR3 is TGTGCCAGCTCACCAGGGGTCGCAGATACGCAGTATTTT. Residues: CASSPGVADTQYF. V usage is TRBV18 and J usage is TRBJ2-3, with no clear D. Trimming shortened V by 2 bases and J by 4 bases, and 7 bases separated the two germline ends. The CDR3 length is 13 residues. The germline CDR1 and CDR2 sequences are KGHSH and LQKENI.

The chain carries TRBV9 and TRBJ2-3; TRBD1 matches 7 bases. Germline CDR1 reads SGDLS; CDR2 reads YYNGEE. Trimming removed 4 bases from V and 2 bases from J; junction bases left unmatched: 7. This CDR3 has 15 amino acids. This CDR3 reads CASSLTGTVTDTQYF. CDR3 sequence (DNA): TGTGCCAGCAGCTTAACCGGGACAGTCACAGATACGCAGTATTTT. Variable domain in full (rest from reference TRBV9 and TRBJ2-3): DSGVTQTPKHLITATGQRVTLRCSPRSGDLSVYWYQQSLDQGLQFLIQYYNGEERAKGNILERFSAQQFPDLHSELNLSSLELGDSALYFCASSLTGTVTDTQYFGPGTRLTVL.

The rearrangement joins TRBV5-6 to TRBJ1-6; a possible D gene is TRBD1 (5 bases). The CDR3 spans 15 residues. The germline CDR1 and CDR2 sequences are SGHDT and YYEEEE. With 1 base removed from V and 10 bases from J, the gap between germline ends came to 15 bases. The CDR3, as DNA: TGTGCCAGCAGCTTGCTCGGGGGATCCGGCTCACCCCTCCACTTT. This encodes CASSLLGGSGSPLHF.

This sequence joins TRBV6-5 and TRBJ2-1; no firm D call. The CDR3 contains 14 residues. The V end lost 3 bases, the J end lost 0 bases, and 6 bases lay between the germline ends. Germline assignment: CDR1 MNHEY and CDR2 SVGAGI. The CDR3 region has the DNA TGTGCCAGCAGTTATAAGGTCTCCTACAATGAGCAGTTCTTC. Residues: CASSYKVSYNEQFF.

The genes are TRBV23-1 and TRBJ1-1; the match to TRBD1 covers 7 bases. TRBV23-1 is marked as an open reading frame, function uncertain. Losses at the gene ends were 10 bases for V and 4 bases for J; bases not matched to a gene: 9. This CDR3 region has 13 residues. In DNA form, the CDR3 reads TGCGCCATCGACAGGGCCGTTAGCACTGAAGCTTTCTTT. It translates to CAIDRAVSTEAFF.

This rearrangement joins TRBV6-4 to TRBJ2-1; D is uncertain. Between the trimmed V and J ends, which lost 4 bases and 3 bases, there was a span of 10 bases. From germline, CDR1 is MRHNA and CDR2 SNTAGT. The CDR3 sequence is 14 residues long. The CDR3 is CASSVSTYYNEQFF. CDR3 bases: TGTGCCAGCAGTGTATCCACCTACTACAATGAGCAGTTCTTC.

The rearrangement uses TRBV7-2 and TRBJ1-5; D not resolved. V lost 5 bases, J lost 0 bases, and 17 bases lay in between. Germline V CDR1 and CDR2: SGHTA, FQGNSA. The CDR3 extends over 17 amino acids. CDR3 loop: CASSTHIQEYSNQPQHF. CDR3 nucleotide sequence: TGTGCCAGCAGCACCCACATCCAGGAGTATAGCAATCAGCCCCAGCATTTT.

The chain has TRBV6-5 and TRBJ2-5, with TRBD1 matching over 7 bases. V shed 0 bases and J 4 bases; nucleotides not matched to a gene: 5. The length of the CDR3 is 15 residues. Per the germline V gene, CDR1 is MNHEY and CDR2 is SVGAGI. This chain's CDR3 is CASSYSRGGRETQYF. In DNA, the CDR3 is TGTGCCAGCAGTTACTCGAGAGGGGGCCGAGAGACCCAGTACTTC.

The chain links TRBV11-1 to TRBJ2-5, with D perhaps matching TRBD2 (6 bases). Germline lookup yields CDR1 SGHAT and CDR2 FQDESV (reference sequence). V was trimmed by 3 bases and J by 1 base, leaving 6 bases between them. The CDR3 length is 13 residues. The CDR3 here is CASSLGGQETQYF. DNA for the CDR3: TGTGCCAGCAGCTTGGGGGGCCAAGAGACCCAGTACTTC.

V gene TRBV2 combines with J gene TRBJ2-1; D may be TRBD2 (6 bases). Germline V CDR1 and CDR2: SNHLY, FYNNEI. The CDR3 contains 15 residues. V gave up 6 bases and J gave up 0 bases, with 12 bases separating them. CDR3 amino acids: CASSVSGSSYNEQFF. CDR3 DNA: TGTGCCAGCAGCGTTAGCGGCAGCTCCTACAATGAGCAGTTCTTC.